This entry lists 15 T cell receptor beta chains sequenced from one sample in a study of blood T cell repertoires in COVID-19 (dated by TCRdb to about 2020). The method behind the library was the immunoSEQ multiplex PCR assay. Here the immuneACCESS table is served through TCRdb, limited to in-frame sequences with V and J called. Missing clones are a known gap in these copies; in checked studies unresolved V genes cover under half, and the rest lacks a known reason. The sample table shows hundreds of thousands of clones, and 85% to 90% are seen once. The ten largest clones represent approximately 4% of the sample. Sequencing was done on a sample of PBMCs or T cells enriched from blood (not recorded which). These receptors came from a woman aged 18 to 35 with acute COVID-19.

The rearrangement joins TRBV19 to TRBJ2-1; 7 positions agree with TRBD2. The trim removed 3 bases at V and 5 bases at J, leaving 7 bases unmatched. The CDR3 is 15 residues long. Germline assignment: CDR1 LNHDA and CDR2 SQIVND (reference sequence). The CDR3 region is CASSITGLLNNEQFF. DNA of the CDR3: TGTGCCAGTAGTATTACGGGACTACTAAACAATGAGCAGTTCTTC.

The V and J genes are TRBV2 and TRBJ1-5, with TRBD1 as a possible D gene (6 bases). The CDR3 extends over 15 amino acids. V was cut by 1 base and J by 0 bases, with 7 bases left in between. The germline CDR1 and CDR2 sequences are SNHLY and FYNNEI. The chain's CDR3 is CASSEGTVSNQPQHF. Written as DNA, the CDR3 is TGTGCCAGCAGTGAAGGGACAGTTAGCAATCAGCCCCAGCATTTT.

V gene TRBV24-1 combines with J gene TRBJ1-3; 7 bases map to TRBD1. CDR1 KGHDR and CDR2 SFDVKD come from the germline V gene. The V gene end was trimmed by 4 bases and the J gene end by 0 bases; junction bases not matched to a gene: 2. The CDR3 extends over 15 amino acids. DNA of the CDR3: TGTGCCACCAGTGACCGGGACAGCTCTGGAAACACCATATATTTT. The encoded protein is CATSDRDSSGNTIYF.

The chain couples TRBV28 to TRBJ1-2; no reliable D call. CDR3 length: 14 amino acids. CDR1 is MDHEN, CDR2 SYDVKM, per germline. Trimming took 5 bases from V and 4 from J, leaving 14 bases between them. Written as DNA, the CDR3 is TGTGCCAGCAGTCGACGGAATGGAGGCTATGGCTACACCTTC. It codes for CASSRRNGGYGYTF.

The chain links TRBV5-1 to TRBJ2-5; TRBD1 aligns across 9 bases. This CDR3 region has 14 residues. Trimming at V came to 0 bases and at J to 4 bases, leaving 1 base not matched to a gene. Germline V lookup: CDR1 SGHRS, CDR2 YFSETQ. Written as DNA, the CDR3 is TGCGCCAGCAGCTTGGGGGGACAGGGAGAGACCCAGTACTTC. Amino acids: CASSLGGQGETQYF.

This chain connects TRBV20-1 to TRBJ2-7; no reliable D call. CDR1 is DFQATT and CDR2 is SNEGSKA in the germline V gene (reference sequence). The CDR3 consists of 11 residues. V was cut by 5 bases and J by 4 bases, with 9 bases left in between. The CDR3 bases are TGCAGTGCTTCCTCTCAGTACGAGCAGTACTTC. As protein: CSASSQYEQYF.

This clone is a singleton in its sample. The chain joins TRBV7-9 to TRBJ1-2; 8 bases fit TRBD1. CDR1 and CDR2 (germline): SEHNR, FQNEAQ (reference sequence). The CDR3 extends over 15 amino acids. The V and J ends lost 4 bases and 8 bases, in that order; junction bases with no gene match: 12. The CDR3: CASSSSRDRLQGYTF. Here the CDR3 DNA reads TGTGCCAGCAGCTCGTCCCGGGACAGGTTGCAAGGCTACACCTTC.

CDR3 loop: CASRDTSGSLNEQFF. DNA for the CDR3: TGTGCCAGTAGAGATACTAGCGGGAGTCTAAATGAGCAGTTCTTC. The chain employs TRBV19 and TRBJ2-1, with TRBD2 identical over 11 bases. This CDR3 spans 15 amino acids. The trim removed 6 bases at V and 7 bases at J, leaving 8 bases unmatched. Germline lookup yields CDR1 LNHDA and CDR2 SQIVND (reference sequence).

The chain recombines TRBV7-6 with TRBJ2-7; a possible D gene is TRBD2 (5 bases). The germline CDR1 and CDR2 sequences are SGHVS and FNYEAQ. CDR3 length equals 15 residues. V shed 4 bases and J shed 2 bases, with 15 bases lying between them. The CDR3 DNA is TGTGCCAGCAGCTCGGACTCTACTAATACCTACGAGCAGTACTTC. Protein product: CASSSDSTNTYEQYF. Full variable domain (rest looked up from reference TRBV7-6 and TRBJ2-7): GAGVSQSPRYKVTKRGQDVALRCDPISGHVSLYWYRQALGQGPEFLTYFNYEAQQDKSGLPNDRFSAERPEGSISTLTIQRTEQRDSAMYRCASSSDSTNTYEQYFGPGTRLTVT.

This clone showed up just once. The chain combines TRBV7-9 with TRBJ1-3; D may be TRBD1 (5 bases). CDR1 and CDR2 from the germline V gene are SEHNR and FQNEAQ (reference sequence). The CDR3 runs to 15 residues. Trimming left V 6 bases short and J 2 bases short, with 14 bases between. This CDR3 is CASSPRGGAGNTIYF. CDR3 DNA: TGTGCCAGCAGTCCGAGGGGAGGGGCTGGAAACACCATATATTTT.

The genes are TRBV5-1 and TRBJ1-1, with 8 nucleotides matching TRBD1. Per germline, CDR1 SGHRS and CDR2 YFSETQ. The CDR3 spans 15 residues. V lost 7 bases and J lost 0; bases outside the gene matches: 8. CDR3 in DNA: TGCGCCAGCCAGAGGACAGGGAGCTTGAACACTGAAGCTTTCTTT. Its protein is CASQRTGSLNTEAFF. Full variable domain (rest looked up from reference TRBV5-1 and TRBJ1-1): KAGVTQTPRYLIKTRGQQVTLSCSPISGHRSVSWYQQTPGQGLQFLFEYFSETQRNKGNFPGRFSGRQFSNSRSEMNVSTLELGDSALYLCASQRTGSLNTEAFFGQGTRLTVV.

The rearrangement uses TRBV19 and TRBJ2-2; a possible D gene is TRBD1 (5 bases). CDR3 length: 15 residues. From germline, CDR1 is LNHDA and CDR2 SQIVND (reference sequence). V lost 3 bases and J lost 1, with 9 bases in between. The CDR3 DNA follows: TGTGCCAGTAGTATGAAGACAGAGAACACCGGGGAGCTGTTTTTT. It specifies CASSMKTENTGELFF.

The V call is TRBV10-3, the J call TRBJ1-1, with a possible D match to TRBD1 (6 bases). This CDR3 contains 14 residues. The ends were cut back, 2 bases at V and 4 bases at J, with 11 bases in the middle. Germline-derived CDR1 and CDR2 are ENHRY and SYGVKD. CDR3 DNA sequence: TGTGCCATCAGTGAGAGGGGGGGTGTCACTGAAGCTTTCTTT. Encoded protein: CAISERGGVTEAFF.

The chain employs TRBV28 and TRBJ1-3; the D is unclear. The V and J ends lost 3 bases and 5 bases respectively, with 20 bases between them. The CDR3 has 17 residues. The germline V gene encodes CDR1 MDHEN and CDR2 SYDVKM. CDR3 residues: CASSLTTLGRDRNTIYF. For the CDR3, the DNA is TGTGCCAGCAGTTTGACAACGCTGGGCAGAGATCGAAACACCATATATTTT.

V gene TRBV7-9 combines with J gene TRBJ2-1; 8 nucleotides align to TRBD2. CDR3 length equals 16 residues. Germline values: CDR1 SEHNR, CDR2 FQNEAQ (reference sequence). Trimming took 4 bases from V and 2 from J; bases not matched to a gene: 7. The CDR3 loop is CASSSSTSGAYNEQFF. CDR3 DNA sequence: TGTGCCAGCAGCTCCTCCACTAGCGGAGCCTACAATGAGCAGTTCTTC.